This is a list of T cell receptor beta chains from one sample in a study of neoadjuvant nivolumab and ipilimumab in lung cancer. This table comes from immunoSEQ multiplex PCR, and its TCRdb copy is limited to in-frame clones, with some not included. The sample carries tens of thousands of clones, approximately 81% recorded once. The sample here was peripheral blood, taken before neoadjuvant nivolumab, alone or with ipilimumab. These receptor sequences come from an adult with non-small cell lung cancer. CDR3s include the opening cysteine and the closing phenylalanine or tryptophan. The D gene is left open where the match is weak. Clone sizes are given selectively: once, few, many, or a class where the clone is expanded.

clone size,D gene,V gene,J gene,CDR3 length,CDR3 protein,CDR3 DNA
.,.,TRBV30,TRBJ2-6,15,CATSRDASGANVLTF,TGTGCCACCAGCCGGGACGCTTCTGGGGCCAACGTCCTGACTTTC
.,TRBD2,TRBV27,TRBJ2-1,15,CASSLGLVLRDEQFF,TGTGCCAGCAGTTTGGGACTAGTGTTGAGGGATGAGCAGTTCTTC
few,TRBD2,TRBV2,TRBJ2-1,15,CASISSGDSYNEQFF,TGTGCCAGCATTTCAAGCGGGGATTCCTACAATGAGCAGTTCTTC
.,TRBD2,TRBV18,TRBJ2-7,14,CASSPGLDYYEQYF,TGTGCCAGCTCACCGGGACTAGACTACTACGAGCAGTACTTC
once,.,TRBV11-2,TRBJ2-5,16,CASSLDQGFNSETQYF,TGTGCCAGCAGCTTAGATCAAGGGTTTAATAGCGAGACCCAGTACTTC
.,TRBD2,TRBV9,TRBJ2-7,15,CASSETSGRPYEQYF,TGTGCCAGCAGCGAGACTAGCGGGAGGCCCTACGAGCAGTACTTC
.,.,TRBV14,TRBJ2-1,15,CASSQVRLRDNEQFF,TGTGCCAGCAGCCAAGTTCGATTGAGGGACAATGAGCAGTTCTTC
.,TRBD2,TRBV6-6,TRBJ2-5,15,CASGLAGGSGETQYF,TGTGCCAGCGGACTAGCGGGAGGCTCGGGAGAGACCCAGTACTTC
.,TRBD2,TRBV25-1,TRBJ2-1,15,CASRGTSGVYNEQFF,TGTGCCAGCAGAGGGACTAGCGGGGTATACAATGAGCAGTTCTTC
.,.,TRBV7-9,TRBJ2-1,12,CASSPARGEGVF,TGTGCCAGCAGCCCCGCCCGGGGCGAGGGGGTCTTC
.,.,TRBV14,TRBJ2-2,16,CASSPLQAVDTGELFF,TGTGCCAGCAGCCCACTCCAAGCGGTCGACACCGGGGAGCTGTTTTTT
medium-sized,.,TRBV6-1,TRBJ1-2,12,CASSAIGAGYTF,TGTGCCAGCAGTGCCATCGGAGCCGGCTACACCTTC
.,.,TRBV6-1,TRBJ2-7,15,CASSALAGADGEQYF,TGTGCCAGCAGTGCCCTCGCCGGGGCCGACGGCGAGCAGTACTTC
.,.,TRBV9,TRBJ1-3,13,CASSVEPGNTIYF,TGTGCCAGCAGCGTAGAACCTGGAAACACCATATATTTT
.,TRBD2,TRBV2,TRBJ2-3,15,CASSRLAGGTDTQYF,TGTGCCAGCAGTAGACTAGCGGGGGGCACAGATACGCAGTATTTT
.,TRBD2,TRBV9,TRBJ2-1,16,CASSVAPAGVRNEQFF,TGTGCCAGCAGCGTAGCCCCAGCGGGAGTTAGAAATGAGCAGTTCTTC
few,TRBD2,TRBV11-3,TRBJ2-7,15,CASSLGLAGLYEQYF,TGTGCCAGCAGCTTAGGACTAGCGGGTTTGTACGAGCAGTACTTC